A single sample is the source of the 5 T cell receptor beta chains below, sequenced in a study of cytomegalovirus exposure and HLA in healthy donors. This PCR relied on a set of 60 Vbeta primers and 13 Jbeta primers. Produced via immunoSEQ multiplex PCR; TCRdb's table is partial and in-frame only. The sample lists approximately 110,000 clones; approximately 80% were seen once. Input material: PBMCs. Every receptor here comes from a female donor in good health and CMV-seropositive.

The genes are TRBV5-1 and TRBJ2-2, with TRBD1 identical over 8 bases. The CDR3 runs to 19 residues. Germline-derived CDR1 and CDR2 are SGHRS and YFSETQ. V lost 4 bases and J lost 5; bases outside the gene matches: 19. For the CDR3, the DNA is TGCGCCAGCAGCAGGGTTCCCCTTGGGGGGACAGGATGGACCGGGGAGCTGTTTTTT. As protein: CASSRVPLGGTGWTGELFF.

The V call is TRBV7-9, the J call TRBJ2-7; maybe TRBD1 (6 bases). Between the trimmed V and J ends, which lost 0 bases and 5 bases, there was a span of 11 bases. The CDR3 has 14 amino acids. CDR1 and CDR2 (germline): SEHNR, FQNEAQ (reference sequence). DNA for the CDR3: TGTGCCAGCAGCTTAGCCCAGGGGTCCCACGAGCAGTACTTC. It yields the protein CASSLAQGSHEQYF.

CDR3 sequence: CASSSGTGDMGDEQFF. CDR3 nucleotide sequence: TGTGCCAGCAGTTCCGGGACAGGGGATATGGGGGATGAGCAGTTCTTC. The rearrangement links TRBV6-5 to TRBJ2-1; 10 bases fit TRBD1. The CDR3 contains 16 residues. Germline V gives CDR1 MNHEY, CDR2 SVGAGI. V gave up 4 bases and J gave up 8 bases; unmatched junction bases: 11.

This sequence joins TRBV15 and TRBJ1-1; the match to TRBD1 covers 9 bases. Germline values: CDR1 LNHNV, CDR2 YYDKDF (reference sequence). V was clipped by 6 bases and J by 4 bases; unmatched bases: 3. This CDR3 is built from 13 residues. CDR3 sequence reads: CATRQGAATEAFF. The CDR3 bases are TGTGCCACCAGACAGGGGGCGGCCACTGAAGCTTTCTTT.

The J gene is TRBJ2-5, the V gene TRBV6-6, with 11 bases fitting TRBD2. Germline V gene sequence: CDR1 MNHNY, CDR2 SVGAGI (reference sequence). Germline trimming cut 11 bases from V and 2 bases from J; bases unmatched to any gene: 4. The CDR3 totals 13 residues. CDR3 nucleotides: TGTGCCGGAAGGACTAGCGGGCAAGAGACCCAGTACTTC. It is translated as CAGRTSGQETQYF.